These 7 T cell receptor beta chains came from one sample sequenced in a study of post-analysis software for immune sequencing data. cDNA libraries of TCR beta carried unique molecular identifiers. TCRdb independently ran MiXCR on the PCR reads; one entry per CDR3 protein. The data show some 500,000 distinct CDR3 sequences, roughly 45% seen once. These receptors have no known antigen. Findings and limits, study-wide: Relative to controls, patients had roughly five TRBV segments at higher frequency, with TRBV5-6, TRBV5-1 and TRBV20-1 among these.

The sample was blood. These receptors were taken from a girl between 10 and 17 years old with multiple sclerosis.

The chain is built from TRBV28 and TRBJ2-5; no clear D. CDR3 length: 13 residues. The ends were cut back, 2 bases at V and 4 bases at J, with 8 bases in the middle. From germline, CDR1 is MDHEN and CDR2 SYDVKM. CDR3 nucleotides: TGTGCCAGCAGTTTAGGATCCGGAGAGACCCAGTACTTC. It is translated as CASSLGSGETQYF.

The chain is built from TRBV7-6 and TRBJ1-2; D possibly corresponds to TRBD1 (6 bases). Germline lookup yields CDR1 SGHVS and CDR2 FNYEAQ. This CDR3 is 16 amino acids long. Trimming removed 2 bases from V and 2 bases from J, with 15 bases in between. The CDR3 region has the DNA TGTGCCAGCAGCTTAATCGTGCCAGGGGACAACTATGGCTACACCTTC. It translates to CASSLIVPGDNYGYTF.

The V and J genes are TRBV28 and TRBJ2-5; TRBD2 matches at 8 bases. CDR3 length: 15 residues. V was clipped by 5 bases and J by 1 base; unmatched bases: 6. The germline V gene encodes CDR1 MDHEN and CDR2 SYDVKM. The CDR3 spells CASSPNAGGQETQYF. The CDR3 coding sequence is TGTGCCAGCAGTCCTAATGCGGGGGGCCAAGAGACCCAGTACTTC.

This clonotype was counted between two and nine times. The chain combines TRBV4-3 with TRBJ1-1; 8 bases align to TRBD1. This CDR3 contains 14 residues. V lost 0 bases to trimming and J lost 13 bases; unmatched junction nucleotides: 10. Germline CDR1 and CDR2: LGHNA and YSLEER. Here the CDR3 reads CASSQDWGDRGVFF. CDR3 DNA sequence: TGCGCCAGCAGCCAAGATTGGGGAGACAGGGGAGTTTTCTTT.

This clonotype was counted a few times. The J gene is TRBJ2-1, the V gene TRBV6-1, with D tentatively TRBD1 (6 bases). V gave up 6 bases and J gave up 1 base, with 13 bases separating them. The CDR3 consists of 15 residues. Germline V gene data show CDR1 as MNHNS and CDR2 as SASEGT. This CDR3 reads CASRATGWSYNEQFF. Here the CDR3 DNA reads TGTGCCAGCAGGGCTACAGGGTGGTCCTACAATGAGCAGTTCTTC.

The gene calls are TRBV12-3 or TRBV12-4 and TRBJ1-4; no reliable D call. V lost 2 bases and J 3 bases, leaving 4 bases between the germline ends. This CDR3 spans 13 amino acids. In DNA form, the CDR3 reads TGTGCCAGCAGTTTAACTTCTAATGAAAAACTGTTTTTT. Amino acids: CASSLTSNEKLFF.

J is TRBJ2-7 and V is TRBV20-1; D uncertain. CDR1 is DFQATT and CDR2 is SNEGSKA in the germline V gene (reference sequence). This CDR3 region has 13 residues. V was pared by 0 bases and J by 3 bases, with 9 bases between. The CDR3 DNA reads TGCAGTGCTAGAGATTCACCCCTCTACGAGCAGTACTTC. Encoded protein: CSARDSPLYEQYF.